Listed below are T cell receptor beta chains from one sample, sequenced in a study of OX40 agonist ivuxolimab in advanced cancers. Libraries were prepared by immunoSEQ multiplex PCR; TCRdb keeps only in-frame clonotypes and omits some of them. Found here are about 59,000 clones, 85% of them singletons; the top ten hold about 4.2%. The sample in question was CD4+ or CD8+ T cells sorted from blood, obtained in a trial of the OX40 agonist ivuxolimab. The receptors originated from an adult with an advanced solid tumor such as melanoma, head and neck, liver or kidney cancer. CDR3s include the opening cysteine and the closing phenylalanine or tryptophan. D genes are given only for firm matches. Some rows mark clone size as missing; the rest say once, few, many or name a class of expanded clone.

>NA|TRBV29-1|NA|TRBJ2-2
TGCAGCTTCCGGGGCGGTAACACCGGGGAGCTGTTTTTT
CSFRGGNTGELFF
>few|TRBV6-4|NA|TRBJ1-5
TGTGCCAGCAGCAACCAGGGCGGTCAGCCCCAGCATTTT
CASSNQGGQPQHF
>NA|TRBV6-1|TRBD1|TRBJ2-2
TGTGCCAGCAGGGGACAGGGGGCGTCCGGGGAGCTGTTTTTT
CASRGQGASGELFF
>NA|TRBV7-4|TRBD2|TRBJ2-2
TGTGCCAGCAGCTTAGTGAGGACTAGCGGGAACACCGGGGAGCTGTTTTTT
CASSLVRTSGNTGELFF
>NA|TRBV10-3|TRBD1|TRBJ2-3
TGTGCCATCAGTGATCCTGCCCGGCAGGGGGTGAATACGCAGTATTTT
CAISDPARQGVNTQYF
>NA|TRBV7-9|NA|TRBJ2-5
TGTGCCAGCAGCGGCAGGACGGGGGAGACCCAGTACTTC
CASSGRTGETQYF
>NA|TRBV28|NA|TRBJ1-4
TGTGCCAGCATGGGGGCCAATGAAAAACTGTTTTTT
CASMGANEKLFF
>once|TRBV11-3|TRBD1|TRBJ2-7
TGTGCCAGCAGCCCGACAGGGGTCACGGACGAGCAGTACTTC
CASSPTGVTDEQYF
>NA|TRBV19|TRBD2|TRBJ2-1
TGTGCCAGTAGTCAGGGGGTCCCGGGACTAGCGGGAATTGAGCAGTTCTTC
CASSQGVPGLAGIEQFF
>NA|TRBV28|NA|TRBJ1-1
TGTGCCAGCAGTTTAGTCAGGGCGAACACTGAAGCTTTCTTT
CASSLVRANTEAFF
>NA|TRBV11-1|TRBD1|TRBJ1-1
TGTGCCAGCAGCTTTTCCAGGGGGCGTGAAGCTTTCTTT
CASSFSRGREAFF
>NA|TRBV18|NA|TRBJ2-1
TGTGCCAGCTCACCACCGTCGGCAGGACCTTACAATGAGCAGTTCTTC
CASSPPSAGPYNEQFF
>NA|TRBV5-1|TRBD2|TRBJ2-7
TGCGCCAGCAGCCTACTAGCGGGAGGACTCTACGAGCAGTACTTC
CASSLLAGGLYEQYF
>once|TRBV30|NA|TRBJ1-4
TGTGCCTGGAGTGTACGGGTTAATGAAAAACTGTTTTTT
CAWSVRVNEKLFF
>NA|TRBV6-5|TRBD2|TRBJ2-1
TGTGCCAGCACCGCCCAGGGACTAGCGGGGGGCGAGCAGTTCTTC
CASTAQGLAGGEQFF
>NA|TRBV5-4|NA|TRBJ2-3
TGTGCCAGCAGCCCGGAGGGAGGGGGCGTCACAGATACGCAGTATTTT
CASSPEGGGVTDTQYF
>once|TRBV2|NA|TRBJ2-3
TGTGCCAGCAGTGAAATGTCCGCCCGGGGGCTGGGGGATACGCAGTATTTT
CASSEMSARGLGDTQYF
>NA|TRBV29-1|NA|TRBJ2-3
TGCAGCGTTGAAGTGTTATTAGGGGCAGATACGCAGTATTTT
CSVEVLLGADTQYF
>NA|TRBV28|NA|TRBJ1-5
TGTGCCAGCAGTTTAACTGGGGAAAGCAATCAGCCCCAGCATTTT
CASSLTGESNQPQHF
>NA|TRBV27|NA|TRBJ1-5
TGTGCCAGCAGTTTGGGTAGGAGCAATCAGCCCCAGCATTTT
CASSLGRSNQPQHF
>NA|TRBV28|NA|TRBJ1-2
TGTGCCAGCAGCCCCACAGGGTTAGGTGGCTACACCTTC
CASSPTGLGGYTF
>NA|TRBV28|TRBD1|TRBJ2-7
TGTGCCAGCAGCCGACGGACAGGGTACGAGCAGTACTTC
CASSRRTGYEQYF
>NA|TRBV29-1|TRBD2|TRBJ2-5
TGCAGCGTTGTTGGACTAGCGGGGGGGCCCATGTTTAGTCTGGAGACCCAGTACTTC
CSVVGLAGGPMFSLETQYF
>NA|TRBV16|TRBD2|TRBJ2-3
TGTGCCAGCAGCCAACGGGGACTAGCGGGAGCTGGAGATACGCAGTATTTT
CASSQRGLAGAGDTQYF
>NA|TRBV19|TRBD1|TRBJ1-5
TGTGCCAGTAGTGTACAAGGGACAGCATATAGCAATCAGCCCCAGCATTTT
CASSVQGTAYSNQPQHF
>NA|TRBV6-5|TRBD1|TRBJ2-2
TGTGCCAGCAGTTACTCGTTAGGGGGCGAGGGGGAGCTGTTTTTT
CASSYSLGGEGELFF
>NA|TRBV5-6|TRBD1|TRBJ2-5
TGTGCCAGCAGCTACCGGACAGGCTGGGAAGAGACCCAGTACTTC
CASSYRTGWEETQYF
>NA|TRBV7-8|NA|TRBJ1-5
TGTGCCAGCAGCCGCGGACAGATTAATAGCAATCAGCCCCAGCATTTT
CASSRGQINSNQPQHF
>NA|TRBV27|TRBD1|TRBJ2-2
TGTGCCAGCAGTCGAGAGGGGGCCACCGGGGAGCTGTTTTTT
CASSREGATGELFF
>once|TRBV18|NA|TRBJ2-4
TGTGCCAGCTCACGAACCGGGACCGATAAAGCCAAAAACATTCAGTACTTC
CASSRTGTDKAKNIQYF
>NA|TRBV14|TRBD2|TRBJ2-5
TGTGCCAGCAGCCCAACTAGCGGGGGAGGAGAGACCCAGTACTTC
CASSPTSGGGETQYF
>few|TRBV11-1|NA|TRBJ2-7
TGTGCCAGCAGCTTAGGAAGTTCCTACGAGCAGTACTTC
CASSLGSSYEQYF
>NA|TRBV28|TRBD1|TRBJ1-3
TGTGCCAGCCGGGACAGCTCTGGAAACACCATATATTTT
CASRDSSGNTIYF
>NA|TRBV13|TRBD1|TRBJ2-5
TGTGCCAGCAGCGACGGGACAGGGCAAGAGACCCAGTACTTC
CASSDGTGQETQYF
>NA|TRBV2|TRBD1|TRBJ1-5
TGTGCCAGCAGTGAAGCGCCAGGGGGAGATCAGCCCCAGCATTTT
CASSEAPGGDQPQHF
>NA|TRBV2|NA|TRBJ2-7
TGTGCCAGCAGTGGCCTGGCGGGCCGGGCCTACGAGCAGTACTTC
CASSGLAGRAYEQYF
>NA|TRBV27|NA|TRBJ1-6
TGTGCCAGCAGTATCCAGGGGAATAATTCACCCCTCCACTTT
CASSIQGNNSPLHF
>few|TRBV18|NA|TRBJ1-1
TGTGCCAGCTCACCATCCGGGGGGCGGACTGAAGCTTTCTTT
CASSPSGGRTEAFF
>NA|TRBV19|TRBD1|TRBJ1-4
TGTGCCACATCCCCGGGACAGCTTAATGAAAAACTGTTTTTT
CATSPGQLNEKLFF
>once|TRBV27|NA|TRBJ1-4
TGTGCCAGCAGTTTATCCGCTCCGTCCGCAACTAATGAAAAACTGTTTTTT
CASSLSAPSATNEKLFF
>NA|TRBV28|NA|TRBJ2-7
TGTGCCAGCAGTTTGGAGTCGCCCGGCACCTACGAGCAGTACTTC
CASSLESPGTYEQYF
>few|TRBV7-9|NA|TRBJ1-4
TGTGCCAGCAGCTCGAACAGGGTGAGAAATGAAAAACTGTTTTTT
CASSSNRVRNEKLFF
>NA|TRBV19|NA|TRBJ2-1
TGTGCCAGTAGTATTCCCCCTTACAATGAGCAGTTCTTC
CASSIPPYNEQFF
>NA|TRBV7-9|NA|TRBJ1-3
TGTGCCAGCAGCTTAGTCATGGACTACTCTGGAAACACCATATATTTT
CASSLVMDYSGNTIYF
>once|TRBV2|NA|TRBJ2-7
TGTGCCAGCAGTGAGGTCGGGGAGTTCGGGCAGTACTTC
CASSEVGEFGQYF
>NA|TRBV11-2|NA|TRBJ2-3
TGTGCCAGCAGCTCGGACACCGGGTGGGGAGATACGCAGTATTTT
CASSSDTGWGDTQYF
>NA|TRBV14|TRBD1|TRBJ2-7
TGTGCCAGCAGCCGTTGGGGACAGGGTGGAGGCTACGAGCAGTACTTC
CASSRWGQGGGYEQYF
>NA|TRBV2|NA|TRBJ1-2
TGTGCCAGCAGTGAGGGAGGGATGGATGGCTACACCTTC
CASSEGGMDGYTF
>NA|TRBV2|TRBD2|TRBJ2-1
TGTGCCAGCAGACTAGCGGGAGGTAACAATGAGCAGTTCTTC
CASRLAGGNNEQFF
>NA|TRBV10-2|NA|TRBJ2-7
TGCGCCAGCAGCAACCGGGACTTCTACGAGCAGTACTTC
CASSNRDFYEQYF
>NA|TRBV7-9|TRBD2|TRBJ2-1
TGTGCCAGCAGCTCCAGGACTAGCGGGGGGGGTGCCTACAATGAGCAGTTCTTC
CASSSRTSGGGAYNEQFF
>NA|TRBV5-6|NA|TRBJ2-3
TGTGCCAGCAGCTTTCGGCAGACAAACACAGATACGCAGTATTTT
CASSFRQTNTDTQYF
>NA|TRBV5-6|NA|TRBJ1-3
TGTGCCAGCAGCGCTCAAACACAGGCCGGAAACACCATATATTTT
CASSAQTQAGNTIYF
>NA|TRBV18|NA|TRBJ1-5
TGTGCCAGCTCACCGGGGGCAGGTCTCAATCAGCCCCAGCATTTT
CASSPGAGLNQPQHF
>NA|TRBV5-4|TRBD1|TRBJ2-2
TGTGCCAGCAGCAAGGGACAGGGGGGTATCGGGGAGCTGTTTTTT
CASSKGQGGIGELFF
>NA|TRBV7-9|NA|TRBJ1-1
TGTGCCAGCAGCTTAACTACCTGGACAGCCGTTGAAGCTTTCTTT
CASSLTTWTAVEAFF
>NA|TRBV28|TRBD1|TRBJ2-7
TGTGCCAGCAGTGAACCGGGACAGGGCTACGAGCAGTACTTC
CASSEPGQGYEQYF